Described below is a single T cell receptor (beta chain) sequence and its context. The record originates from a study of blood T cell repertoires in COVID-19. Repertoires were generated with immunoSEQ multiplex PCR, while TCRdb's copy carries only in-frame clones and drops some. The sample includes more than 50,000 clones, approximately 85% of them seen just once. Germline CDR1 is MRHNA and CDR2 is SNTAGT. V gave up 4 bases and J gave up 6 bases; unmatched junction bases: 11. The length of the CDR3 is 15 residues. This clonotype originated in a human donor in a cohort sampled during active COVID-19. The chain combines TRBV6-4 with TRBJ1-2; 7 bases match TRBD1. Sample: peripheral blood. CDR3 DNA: TGTGCCAGCAGTGGACTTTCGACAGGGTCGGATGGCTACACCTTC. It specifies CASSGLSTGSDGYTF.